This T cell receptor beta chain was recovered during a study of shared clonotypes between healthy human individuals. CDR1 and CDR2 from the germline V gene are SQVTM and ANQGSEA. This CDR3 comprises 13 residues. V lost 2 bases to trimming and J lost 5 bases, with 12 bases between them. Study-wide points: Shared across a handful of donors were 5% to 6% of the naive CD4 clonotypes.

Comments on this clone: What it binds is unknown.

CD4+ cell separation produced CD45RA+ naive and CD45RA-negative memory subsets. Generated by immunoSEQ multiplex PCR, the TCRdb table keeps only in-frame clones and is missing some. The repertoire has fewer than 400,000 clones, less than 85% of them found once; the top ten carry 10%. This sequence was found in a man under 40 in good health. The V call is TRBV29-1, the J call TRBJ2-5; D is undetermined. Sequenced material: memory CD4+ T cells sorted from blood. Regarding subset: CD45RA-negative fraction. The CDR3 DNA follows: TGCAGCGTTGAAAGGACGTCGATGGAGACCCAGTACTTC. Encoded protein: CSVERTSMETQYF.